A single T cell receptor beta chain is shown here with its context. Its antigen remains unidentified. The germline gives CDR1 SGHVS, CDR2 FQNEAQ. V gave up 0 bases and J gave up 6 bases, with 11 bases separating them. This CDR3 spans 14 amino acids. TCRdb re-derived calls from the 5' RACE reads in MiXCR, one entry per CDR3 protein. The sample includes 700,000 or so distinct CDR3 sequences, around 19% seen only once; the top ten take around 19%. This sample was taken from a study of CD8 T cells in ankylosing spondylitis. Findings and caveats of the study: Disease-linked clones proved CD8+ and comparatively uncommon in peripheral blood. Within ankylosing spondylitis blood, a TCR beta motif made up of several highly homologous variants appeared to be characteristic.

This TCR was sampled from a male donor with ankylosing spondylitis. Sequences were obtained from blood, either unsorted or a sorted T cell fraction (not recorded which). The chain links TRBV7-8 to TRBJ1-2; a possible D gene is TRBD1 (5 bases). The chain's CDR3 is CASSLAVGRDGYTF. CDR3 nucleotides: TGTGCCAGCAGCTTAGCGGTGGGGCGTGATGGCTACACCTTC.